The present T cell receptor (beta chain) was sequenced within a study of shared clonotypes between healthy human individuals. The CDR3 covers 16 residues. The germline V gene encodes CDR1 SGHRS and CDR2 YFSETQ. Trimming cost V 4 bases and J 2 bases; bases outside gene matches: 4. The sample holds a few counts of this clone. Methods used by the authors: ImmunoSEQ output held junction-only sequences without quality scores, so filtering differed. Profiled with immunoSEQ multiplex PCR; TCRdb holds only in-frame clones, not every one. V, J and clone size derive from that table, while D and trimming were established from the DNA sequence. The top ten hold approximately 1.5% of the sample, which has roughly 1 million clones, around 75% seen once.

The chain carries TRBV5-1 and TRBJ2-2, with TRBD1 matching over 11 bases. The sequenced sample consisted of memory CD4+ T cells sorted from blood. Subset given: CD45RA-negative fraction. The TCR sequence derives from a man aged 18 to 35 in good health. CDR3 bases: TGCGCCAGCAGCCCGTGGACAGGGGGCAACACCGGGGAGCTGTTTTTT. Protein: CASSPWTGGNTGELFF.